This TCR beta chain originates from a study of cytomegalovirus exposure and HLA in healthy donors. Study results and caveats: A subsequent analysis found that TCR clusters from the first cohort also tended to co-occur in the 90 to 150 validation repertoires, with about 93% of cluster scores above 0. In vitro checks showed that a few CMV-associated chains really do target CMV antigens. Most sequenced TCRs were rare (though some public TCRs occurred in many donors).

As regards this clone: Its target is unknown.

Germline V gives CDR1 MDHEN, CDR2 SYDVKM. The V segment lost 4 bases and the J segment 4 bases; nucleotides outside the gene matches: 6. The CDR3 has 15 amino acids. Generated by immunoSEQ multiplex PCR, the TCRdb table keeps only in-frame clones and is missing some. The table shows approximately 110,000 clones, with 90% to 95% occurring only once. The clonotype originates from a woman in her late teens or twenties in good health and CMV-seronegative. Material for sequencing was PBMCs. This chain connects TRBV28 to TRBJ1-3; TRBD1 matches 8 bases. The CDR3, as DNA: TGTGCCAGCAGTTCAGGGGGCAGGAGCGGAAACACCATATATTTT. Translated: CASSSGGRSGNTIYF.